The next 20 T cell receptor beta chains were all read from a single sample in a study of beta chain features in type 1 diabetes. No antigen has been identified for these receptors. cDNA synthesis used the whole RNA isolate, giving expressed TCRB sequences. Produced via immunoSEQ multiplex PCR; TCRdb's table is partial and in-frame only. Of fewer than 350,000 clones in the sample, 15% are singletons; the top ten hold 0.015% to 0.017%. Study-level points and caveats: Among all four CD4+ subsets, Type 1 diabetes patients had TCRB CDR3s that were moderately but significantly shorter.

The sequencing sample was made of naive CD4+ T cells from blood. The source is a man aged 18 to 30 with type 1 diabetes.

The chain carries TRBV7-9 and TRBJ2-5; TRBD2 might be the D (7 bases). In germline, CDR1 is SEHNR, CDR2 FQNEAQ (reference sequence). CDR3 size: 14 residues. V was trimmed by 3 bases and J by 3 bases, leaving 11 bases between them. CDR3 DNA: TGTGCCAGCAGCTTTAAGGGGGGGGAAGAGACCCAGTACTTC. Translated, it gives CASSFKGGEETQYF.

The chain joins TRBV7-6 to TRBJ2-7; 10 bases map to TRBD1. V shed 5 bases, J shed 4 bases, and the junction held 2 bases outside the gene matches. Germline loops: CDR1 SGHVS, CDR2 FNYEAQ. The CDR3 contains 13 residues. The CDR3 sequence is CASSRDRGYEQYF. The CDR3 coding sequence is TGTGCCAGCAGCCGGGACAGGGGTTACGAGCAGTACTTC.

The chain has TRBV28 and TRBJ2-2; unclear D gene. Germline CDR1 is MDHEN and CDR2 is SYDVKM. V lost 8 bases and J lost 6, with 7 bases in between. This CDR3 spans 11 amino acids. CDR3 coding DNA: TGTGCCAGCCGTGGCTCCGGGGAGCTGTTTTTT. It encodes CASRGSGELFF. The variable domain in full, with the rest retrieved from reference TRBV28 and TRBJ2-2, is DVKVTQSSRYLVKRTGEKVFLECVQDMDHENMFWYRQDPGLGLRLIYFSYDVKMKEKGDIPEGYSVSREKKERFSLILESASTNQTSMYLCASRGSGELFFGEGSRLTVL.

This clone showed up just a few times. J is TRBJ2-5 and V is TRBV7-2; D ambiguous. Between the trimmed V and J ends, which lost 1 base and 0 bases, there was a span of 3 bases. The germline gives CDR1 SGHTA, CDR2 FQGNSA. The CDR3 runs to 13 residues. This chain's CDR3 is CASSLVDQETQYF. The CDR3 coding sequence is TGTGCCAGCAGCTTAGTCGACCAAGAGACCCAGTACTTC.

This clone was detected a few times. The CDR3 bases are TGCGCCAGCAGCTTTAACCAGGGAGGAGATTCACCCCTCCACTTT. Amino acids: CASSFNQGGDSPLHF. The J gene is TRBJ1-6, the V gene TRBV5-1; tentatively, D is TRBD1 (5 bases). The CDR3 is made up of 15 amino acids. Germline V gene data show CDR1 as SGHRS and CDR2 as YFSETQ. The V end was cut by 2 bases, the J end by 8 bases, with 14 bases between.

Only a few counts were recorded for this clone. This chain joins TRBV11-2 and TRBJ2-7; TRBD1 aligns across 10 bases. This CDR3 has 16 amino acids. Germline V gene lookup returns CDR1 SGHAT and CDR2 FQNNGV. The V segment lost 2 bases and the J segment 3 bases; nucleotides outside the gene matches: 7. The CDR3 nucleotides read TGTGCCAGCAGCTTAAGGGCGACAGGGGGCATCTACGAGCAGTACTTC. This codes for CASSLRATGGIYEQYF.

This clone was observed a few times. V gene TRBV4-3 combines with J gene TRBJ1-6; D possibly corresponds to TRBD1 (5 bases). The germline V and J ends were trimmed by 1 base and 6 bases, with 10 bases remaining between them. The germline gives CDR1 LGHNA, CDR2 YSLEER. This CDR3 contains 15 residues. As DNA, the CDR3 is TGCGCCAGCAGCCAAGCTTACAGGATTAATTCACCCCTCCACTTT. This translates into CASSQAYRINSPLHF.

This clone was seen a few times. The rearrangement links TRBV19 to TRBJ2-7; 7 bases fit TRBD1. In germline, CDR1 is LNHDA, CDR2 SQIVND (reference sequence). This CDR3 comprises 13 residues. Unmatched junction bases numbered 5, after V lost 8 bases and J lost 1 base. DNA of the CDR3: TGTGCCAGTGGTCGACAGGGATCCTACGAGCAGTACTTC. Its translation: CASGRQGSYEQYF.

The chain has TRBV7-7 and TRBJ2-3, with D perhaps matching TRBD1 (5 bases). Trimming cost V 5 bases and J 9 bases, with 15 bases left between them. The CDR3 covers 13 residues. The germline V gene encodes CDR1 SSHAT and CDR2 FNYEAQ (reference sequence). The CDR3 DNA sequence: TGTGCCAGCAGCCCCGGCCCCGCAGGGACGCAGTATTTT. Translation: CASSPGPAGTQYF.

Only a few counts were recorded for this clone. The V gene is TRBV11-1, the J gene TRBJ2-2; 7 positions match TRBD2. CDR1 and CDR2 from the germline V gene are SGHAT and FQDESV (reference sequence). The CDR3 length is 16 residues. V dropped 4 bases and J dropped 4; count of bases not matched to a gene: 9. This chain's CDR3 is CASSYTLERGTGELFF. The CDR3 nucleotides read TGTGCCAGCAGCTACACCCTCGAGCGGGGCACCGGGGAGCTGTTTTTT.

The V and J genes are TRBV30 and TRBJ2-3, with D possibly matching TRBD1 (5 bases). Trimming cost V 5 bases and J 10 bases, with 19 bases left between them. CDR3 length equals 13 residues. Germline values: CDR1 GTSNPN, CDR2 SVGIG (reference sequence). CDR3 in DNA: TGTGCCTGGGACAGTTTTCAACCCGGGTCGCAGTATTTT. Translating it yields CAWDSFQPGSQYF.

This clone was found a few times. The rearrangement uses TRBV28 and TRBJ2-7, with D hard to call. V was pared by 1 base and J by 2 bases, with 3 bases between. Germline V gene sequence: CDR1 MDHEN, CDR2 SYDVKM. This CDR3 contains 12 residues. The CDR3 DNA reads TGTGCCAGCAGTTTATACACCTACGAGCAGTACTTC. It is translated as CASSLYTYEQYF.

This clone was recorded a few times. V is TRBV7-2 and J is TRBJ2-5; 9 nucleotides agree with TRBD1. CDR1 SGHTA and CDR2 FQGNSA come from the germline V gene. This CDR3 has 14 residues. J gave up 6 bases and V 6 bases, and 8 bases lay outside the gene matches. The CDR3 bases are TGTGCCAGCAGTTTGGACAGGGGCATACAGACCCAGTACTTC. It translates to CASSLDRGIQTQYF.

The gene calls are TRBV25-1 and TRBJ2-2; D perhaps matches TRBD1 (5 bases). CDR1 MGHDK and CDR2 SYGVNS come from the germline V gene. V was cut by 3 bases and J by 5 bases, with 19 bases left in between. There are 17 residues in the CDR3. The CDR3 loop reads CASSDPRVAGETGELFF. The CDR3 region has the DNA TGTGCCAGCAGTGACCCCAGGGTGGCAGGAGAAACCGGGGAGCTGTTTTTT.

V and J are TRBV30 and TRBJ1-5; D perhaps matches TRBD1 (6 bases). CDR1 is GTSNPN and CDR2 is SVGIG in the germline V gene (reference sequence). V lost 0 bases and J lost 1, with 16 bases in between. The CDR3 has 17 amino acids. CDR3 sequence (DNA): TGTGCCTGGAGTGTCTTAGGGCAGGGGACCAGCAATCAGCCCCAGCATTTT. It encodes CAWSVLGQGTSNQPQHF.

This chain uses TRBV5-4 with TRBJ1-6; maybe TRBD1 (6 bases). Germline assignment: CDR1 SGHNT and CDR2 YYREEE (reference sequence). The CDR3 is 15 amino acids. Trimming stripped 6 bases from V and 7 bases from J, with 17 bases between. This CDR3 reads CASTPVGQGNSPLHF. CDR3 nucleotides: TGTGCCAGCACCCCAGTCGGGCAGGGGAATTCACCCCTCCACTTT.

The chain recombines TRBV7-2 with TRBJ2-1, with 12 bases identical to TRBD2. The CDR3 extends over 15 amino acids. After removal of 6 bases from V and 7 bases from J, the junction contained 7 bases not matched to a gene. Germline loops: CDR1 SGHTA, CDR2 FQGNSA. In DNA form, the CDR3 reads TGTGCCAGCAGTTTAACTAGCGGGGGGCCGAATGAGCAGTTCTTC. Encoded protein: CASSLTSGGPNEQFF.

This clone has only a few counts. The chain has TRBV7-6 and TRBJ2-2, with D maybe TRBD2 (5 bases). CDR3 size: 14 residues. Germline CDR1 and CDR2: SGHVS and FNYEAQ. V shed 5 bases and J shed 5 bases, with 12 bases lying between them. The CDR3 region has the DNA TGTGCCAGCAGCGGCCGGGATCCGACCGGGGAGCTGTTTTTT. Encoded protein: CASSGRDPTGELFF. The variable domain in full, with the rest retrieved from reference TRBV7-6 and TRBJ2-2, is GAGVSQSPRYKVTKRGQDVALRCDPISGHVSLYWYRQALGQGPEFLTYFNYEAQQDKSGLPNDRFSAERPEGSISTLTIQRTEQRDSAMYRCASSGRDPTGELFFGEGSRLTVL.

The V and J genes are TRBV18 and TRBJ1-6; 7 bases are shared with TRBD1. The V gene's germline CDR1 is KGHSH and CDR2 LQKENI. This CDR3 is 14 amino acids long. Germline trimming cut 2 bases from V and 9 bases from J; bases unmatched to any gene: 4. The CDR3 DNA is TGTGCCAGCTCACCAGACAGGGAGACTTCACCCCTCCACTTT. It yields the protein CASSPDRETSPLHF. The full variable domain, in which reference TRBV18 and TRBJ1-6 provide the parts outside the CDR3, is NAGVMQNPRHLVRRRGQEARLRCSPMKGHSHVYWYRQLPEEGLKFMVYLQKENIIDESGMPKERFSAEFPKEGPSILRIQQVVRGDSAAYFCASSPDRETSPLHFGNGTRLTVT.

This clone was observed a few times. The gene calls are TRBV5-1 and TRBJ1-4; no reliable D call. The length of the CDR3 is 15 residues. Trimming removed 4 bases from V and 8 bases from J, with 18 bases in between. Germline V CDR1 and CDR2: SGHRS, YFSETQ. CDR3 amino acids: CASSKYSGLREKLFF. The CDR3 nucleotides are TGCGCCAGCAGCAAGTACAGCGGCCTCCGAGAAAAACTGTTTTTT.